The 7 T cell receptor beta chains listed next were all sequenced from one sample in a study of blood T cells in healthy people across ages. Using a J-beta primer mix together with a sample-barcoded 5' primer, a second PCR was run for roughly 7 to 11 cycles. TCRdb ran MiXCR on the 5' RACE reads and lists one entry per CDR3 protein. Here the sample spans a few hundred thousand distinct CDR3 sequences, roughly a quarter being singletons. In addition, the sample was reused for a study of T cells of mothers and their children.

Sequencing was performed on blood. These receptors were obtained from a boy aged 2 to 10 in good health.

The V call is TRBV4-1, the J call TRBJ1-5; D remains unclear. The CDR3 totals 13 residues. V lost 1 base to trimming and J lost 6 bases, with 7 bases between them. Germline V gene lookup returns CDR1 MGHRA and CDR2 YSYEKL. CDR3 sequence (DNA): TGCGCCAGCAGCCAAGTGTCGGGTCAGCCCCAGCATTTT. Translated, it gives CASSQVSGQPQHF.

The rearrangement links TRBV24-1 to TRBJ2-1; weak D call: TRBD2 (6 bases). The CDR3 length is 17 residues. Germline V gives CDR1 KGHDR, CDR2 SFDVKD. V lost 0 bases to trimming and J lost 0 bases, with 11 bases between them. CDR3 sequence reads: CATSDLWDSGSYNEQFF. The DNA for the CDR3 is TGTGCCACCAGTGATTTGTGGGACTCTGGCTCCTACAATGAGCAGTTCTTC.

The V and J genes are TRBV9 and TRBJ2-3; TRBD2 matches 12 bases. Trimming removed 0 bases from V and 2 bases from J; junction bases left unmatched: 7. In germline, CDR1 is SGDLS, CDR2 YYNGEE. The CDR3 has 18 amino acids. CDR3 in DNA: TGTGCCAGCAGCGTAGCTCTAGCGGGAGGGCGGGTCACAGATACGCAGTATTTT. Translation: CASSVALAGGRVTDTQYF.

This clonotype was found many times. The rearrangement links TRBV7-6 to TRBJ2-5; D remains unclear. CDR1 SGHVS and CDR2 FNYEAQ come from the germline V gene. The CDR3 sequence is 13 residues long. Between the trimmed V and J ends, which lost 1 base and 4 bases, there was a span of 7 bases. DNA for the CDR3: TGTGCCAGCAGCTTAGAGTCAATAGAGACCCAGTACTTC. Amino acid sequence: CASSLESIETQYF.

This chain links TRBV7-9 with TRBJ2-5; D unclear. The V end was cut by 7 bases, the J end by 3 bases, with 18 bases between. The germline V gene encodes CDR1 SEHNR and CDR2 FQNEAQ (reference sequence). CDR3 length equals 15 residues. The CDR3 loop is CASTPSMGPEETQYF. Written as DNA, the CDR3 is TGTGCCAGCACCCCTTCGATGGGCCCTGAAGAGACCCAGTACTTC.

The chain combines TRBV4-3 with TRBJ2-2; 12 nucleotides match TRBD2. This CDR3 contains 19 residues. Germline V lookup: CDR1 LGHNA, CDR2 YSLEER. J was trimmed by 2 bases and V by 0 bases; bases with no gene match: 7. The CDR3 protein is CASSQDYVLAGGNTGELFF. The CDR3 coding sequence is TGCGCCAGCAGCCAAGATTACGTACTAGCGGGGGGTAACACCGGGGAGCTGTTTTTT.

The chain links TRBV20-1 to TRBJ1-5, with a possible D match to TRBD1 (5 bases). V dropped 2 bases and J dropped 4 bases, with 9 bases sitting between them. This CDR3 region has 13 residues. In germline, CDR1 is DFQATT, CDR2 SNEGSKA (reference sequence). This CDR3 is CSARQGPNQPQHF. In DNA, the CDR3 is TGCAGTGCTAGACAGGGCCCTAATCAGCCCCAGCATTTT.